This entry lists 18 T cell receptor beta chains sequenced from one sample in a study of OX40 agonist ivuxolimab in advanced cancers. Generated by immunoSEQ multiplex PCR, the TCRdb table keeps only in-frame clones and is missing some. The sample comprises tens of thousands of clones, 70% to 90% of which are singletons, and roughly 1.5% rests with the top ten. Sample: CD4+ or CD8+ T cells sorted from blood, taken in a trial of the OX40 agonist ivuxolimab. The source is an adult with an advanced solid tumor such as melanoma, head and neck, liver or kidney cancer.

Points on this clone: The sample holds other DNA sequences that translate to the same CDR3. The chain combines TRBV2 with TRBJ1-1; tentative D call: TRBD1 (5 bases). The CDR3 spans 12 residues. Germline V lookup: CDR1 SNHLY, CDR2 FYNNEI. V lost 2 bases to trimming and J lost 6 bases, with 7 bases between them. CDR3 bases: TGTGCCAGCAGTGAATCGGGGGCTGAAGCTTTCTTT. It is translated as CASSESGAEAFF.

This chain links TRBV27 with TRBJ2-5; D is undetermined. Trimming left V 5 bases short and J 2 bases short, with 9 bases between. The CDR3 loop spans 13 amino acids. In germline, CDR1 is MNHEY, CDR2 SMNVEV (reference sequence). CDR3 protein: CASSPTGQETQYF. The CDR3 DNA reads TGTGCCAGCAGTCCGACTGGGCAAGAGACCCAGTACTTC.

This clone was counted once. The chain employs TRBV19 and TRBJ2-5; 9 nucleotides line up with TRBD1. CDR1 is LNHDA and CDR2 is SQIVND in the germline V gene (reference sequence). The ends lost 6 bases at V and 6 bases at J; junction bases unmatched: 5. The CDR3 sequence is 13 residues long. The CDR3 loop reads CASSPGQGQTQYF. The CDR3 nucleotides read TGTGCCAGTAGCCCGGGACAGGGCCAGACCCAGTACTTC. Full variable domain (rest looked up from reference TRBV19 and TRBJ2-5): DGGITQSPKYLFRKEGQNVTLSCEQNLNHDAMYWYRQDPGQGLRLIYYSQIVNDFQKGDIAEGYSVSREKKESFPLTVTSAQKNPTAFYLCASSPGQGQTQYFGPGTRLLVL.

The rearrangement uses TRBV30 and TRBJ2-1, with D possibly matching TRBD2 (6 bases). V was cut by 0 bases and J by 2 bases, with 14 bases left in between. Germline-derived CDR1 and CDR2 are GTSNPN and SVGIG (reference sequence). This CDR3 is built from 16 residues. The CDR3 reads CAWSVPKPGAYNEQFF. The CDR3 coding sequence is TGTGCCTGGAGTGTCCCTAAACCGGGAGCCTACAATGAGCAGTTCTTC.

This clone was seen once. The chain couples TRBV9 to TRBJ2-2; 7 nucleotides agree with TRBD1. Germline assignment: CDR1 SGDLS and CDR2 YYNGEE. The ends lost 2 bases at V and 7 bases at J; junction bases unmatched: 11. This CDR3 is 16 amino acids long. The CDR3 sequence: CASSVGDRDVGGELFF. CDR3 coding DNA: TGTGCCAGCAGCGTGGGCGACAGGGACGTCGGCGGGGAGCTGTTTTTT. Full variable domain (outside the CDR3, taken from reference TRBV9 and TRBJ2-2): DSGVTQTPKHLITATGQRVTLRCSPRSGDLSVYWYQQSLDQGLQFLIQYYNGEERAKGNILERFSAQQFPDLHSELNLSSLELGDSALYFCASSVGDRDVGGELFFGEGSRLTVL.

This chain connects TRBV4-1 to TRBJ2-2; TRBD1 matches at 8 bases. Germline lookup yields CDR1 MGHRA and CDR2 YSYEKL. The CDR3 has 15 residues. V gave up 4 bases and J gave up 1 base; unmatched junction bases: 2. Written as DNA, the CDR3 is TGCGCCAGCAGCCGACAGGGGATGAACACCGGGGAGCTGTTTTTT. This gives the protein CASSRQGMNTGELFF.

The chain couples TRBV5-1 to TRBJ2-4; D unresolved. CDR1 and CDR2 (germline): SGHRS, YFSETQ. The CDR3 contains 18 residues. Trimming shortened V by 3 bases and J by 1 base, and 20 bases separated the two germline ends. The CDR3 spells CASSSLPTGSSAKNIQYF. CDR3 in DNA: TGCGCCAGCAGCTCCTTACCTACCGGGTCAAGTGCCAAAAACATTCAGTACTTC.

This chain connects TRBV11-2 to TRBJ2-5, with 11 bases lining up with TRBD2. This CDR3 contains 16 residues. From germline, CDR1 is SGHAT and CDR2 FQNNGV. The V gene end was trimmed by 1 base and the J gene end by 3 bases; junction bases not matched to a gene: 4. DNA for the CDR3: TGTGCCAGCAGCTTAGCTGGGACTAGCGGAAAAGAGACCCAGTACTTC. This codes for CASSLAGTSGKETQYF.

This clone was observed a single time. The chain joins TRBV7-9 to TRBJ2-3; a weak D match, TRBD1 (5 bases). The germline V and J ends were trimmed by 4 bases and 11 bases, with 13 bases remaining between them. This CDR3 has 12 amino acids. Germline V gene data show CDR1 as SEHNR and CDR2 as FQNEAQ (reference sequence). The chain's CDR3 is CASSSGPRWQYF. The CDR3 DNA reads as TGTGCCAGCAGCTCAGGGCCGAGATGGCAGTATTTT.

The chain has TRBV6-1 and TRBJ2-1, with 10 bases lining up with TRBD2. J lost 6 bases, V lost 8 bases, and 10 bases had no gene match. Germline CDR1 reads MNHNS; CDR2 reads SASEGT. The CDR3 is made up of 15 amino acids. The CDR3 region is CASGRGTSALNEQFF. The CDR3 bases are TGTGCCAGCGGACGGGGGACTAGCGCACTCAATGAGCAGTTCTTC.

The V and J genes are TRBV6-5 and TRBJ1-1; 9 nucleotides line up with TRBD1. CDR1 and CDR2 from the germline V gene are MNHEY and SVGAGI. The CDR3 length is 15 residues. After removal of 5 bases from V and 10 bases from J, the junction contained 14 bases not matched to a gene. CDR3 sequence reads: CASSTTPGQGRGAFF. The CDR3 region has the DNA TGTGCCAGCAGTACAACCCCGGGACAGGGACGTGGAGCTTTCTTT.

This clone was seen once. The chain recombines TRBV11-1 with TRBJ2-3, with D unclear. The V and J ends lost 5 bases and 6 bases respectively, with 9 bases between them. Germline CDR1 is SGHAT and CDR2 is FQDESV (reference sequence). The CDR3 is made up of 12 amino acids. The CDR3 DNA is TGTGCCAGCAGCCAACTCGGTGATACGCAGTATTTT. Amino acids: CASSQLGDTQYF.

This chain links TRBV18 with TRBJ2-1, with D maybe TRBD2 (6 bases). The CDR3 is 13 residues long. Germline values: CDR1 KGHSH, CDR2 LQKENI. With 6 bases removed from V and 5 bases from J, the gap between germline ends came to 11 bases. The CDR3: CASSRDLHNEQFF. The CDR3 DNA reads TGTGCCAGCTCCCGGGACTTACACAATGAGCAGTTCTTC.

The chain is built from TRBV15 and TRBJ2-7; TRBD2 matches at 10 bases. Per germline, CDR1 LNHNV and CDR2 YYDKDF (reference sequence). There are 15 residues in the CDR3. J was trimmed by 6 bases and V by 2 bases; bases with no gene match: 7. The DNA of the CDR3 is TGTGCCACCAGCAGACCCATAGCGGGAGGCAGCGAGCAGTACTTC. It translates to CATSRPIAGGSEQYF.

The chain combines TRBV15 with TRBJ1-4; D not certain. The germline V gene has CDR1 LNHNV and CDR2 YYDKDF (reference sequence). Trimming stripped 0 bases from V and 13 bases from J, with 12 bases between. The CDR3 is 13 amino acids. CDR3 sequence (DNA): TGTGCCACCAGCAGAGATAGGAGGGAGCTACTGTTTTTT. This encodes CATSRDRRELLFF.

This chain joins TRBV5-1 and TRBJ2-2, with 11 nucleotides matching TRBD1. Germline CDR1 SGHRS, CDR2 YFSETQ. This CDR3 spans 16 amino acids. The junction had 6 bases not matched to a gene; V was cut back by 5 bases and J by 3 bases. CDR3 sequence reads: CASRIPGQGDTGELFF. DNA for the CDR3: TGCGCCAGCAGGATCCCGGGACAGGGGGACACCGGGGAGCTGTTTTTT.

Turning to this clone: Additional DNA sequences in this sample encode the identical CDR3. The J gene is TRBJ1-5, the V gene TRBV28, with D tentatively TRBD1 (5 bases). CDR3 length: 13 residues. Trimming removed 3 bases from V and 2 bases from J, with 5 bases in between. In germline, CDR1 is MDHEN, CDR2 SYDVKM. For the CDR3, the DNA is TGTGCCAGCAGTTTGACAGGCAATCAGCCCCAGCATTTT. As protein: CASSLTGNQPQHF.

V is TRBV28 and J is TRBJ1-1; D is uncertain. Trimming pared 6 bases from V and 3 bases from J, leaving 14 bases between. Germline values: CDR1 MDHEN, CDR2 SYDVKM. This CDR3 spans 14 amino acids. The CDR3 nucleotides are TGTGCCAGCAGGTTGGTAGAACCTTACACTGAAGCTTTCTTT. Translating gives CASRLVEPYTEAFF.